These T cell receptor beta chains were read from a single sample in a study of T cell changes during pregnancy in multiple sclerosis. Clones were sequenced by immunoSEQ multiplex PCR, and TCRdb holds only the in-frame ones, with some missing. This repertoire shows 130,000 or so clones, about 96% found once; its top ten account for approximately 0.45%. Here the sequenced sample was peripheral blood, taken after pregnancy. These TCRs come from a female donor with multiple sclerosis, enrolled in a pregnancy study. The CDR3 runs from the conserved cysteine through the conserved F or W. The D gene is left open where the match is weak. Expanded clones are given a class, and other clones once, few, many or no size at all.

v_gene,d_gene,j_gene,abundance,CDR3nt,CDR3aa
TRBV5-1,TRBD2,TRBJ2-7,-,TGCGCCAGCAGCTTGGAGGCTAGCGGGAGTTACGAGCAGTACTTC,CASSLEASGSYEQYF
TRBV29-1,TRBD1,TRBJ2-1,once,TGCAGCGTTACCCCGGGACAGGGGCGGAATGAGCAGTTCTTC,CSVTPGQGRNEQFF
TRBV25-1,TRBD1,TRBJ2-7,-,TGTGCCAGCAGTGAATTCACCGGGACAGGGTCCTACGAGCAGTACTTC,CASSEFTGTGSYEQYF
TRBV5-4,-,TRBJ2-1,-,TGTGCCAGCAGCCCGGGCCGTGGGGGGAATGAGCAGTTCTTC,CASSPGRGGNEQFF
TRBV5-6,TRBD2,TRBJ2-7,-,TGTGCCAGCAGCGGTCAGCGGGGACCGGGGGAGTACTTC,CASSGQRGPGEYF
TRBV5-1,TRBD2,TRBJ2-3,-,TGCGCCAGCAGCAGTGGACTAGCGGGAGGTGGTACTAGCACAGATACGCAGTATTTT,CASSSGLAGGGTSTDTQYF
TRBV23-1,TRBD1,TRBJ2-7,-,TGCGCCAGCTCCCCAGAGAGGGGACAGGGACTATCCTACGAGCAGTACTTC,CASSPERGQGLSYEQYF
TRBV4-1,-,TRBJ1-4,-,TGCGCCAGCAGCCAAGATCTGGGGAGGGCTAATGAAAAACTGTTTTTT,CASSQDLGRANEKLFF
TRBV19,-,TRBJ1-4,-,TGTGCCAGTAGTATTACAGGGAATGAAAAACTGTTTTTT,CASSITGNEKLFF
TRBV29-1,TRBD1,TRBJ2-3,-,TGCAGCGTTGCCCGACAGGGTTCCAGCACAGATACGCAGTATTTT,CSVARQGSSTDTQYF
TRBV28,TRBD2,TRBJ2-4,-,TGTGCCAGCAGTTTACGCGGACCCACTAGCGGGAGGTACCTAGCCAAAAACATTCAGTACTTC,CASSLRGPTSGRYLAKNIQYF
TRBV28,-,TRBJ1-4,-,TGTGCCAGCAGAATAACTCGGGTCGGGGAAAAACTGTTTTTT,CASRITRVGEKLFF
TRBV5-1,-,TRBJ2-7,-,TGCGCCAGCAGCCCGTCCAGGGGGGATGGAAGCGAGCAGTACTTC,CASSPSRGDGSEQYF
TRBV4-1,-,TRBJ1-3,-,TGCGCCAGCAGCCAAGTGATCGGCTCTGGAAACACCATATATTTT,CASSQVIGSGNTIYF
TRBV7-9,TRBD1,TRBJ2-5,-,TGTGCCAGCAGCTTCCCGACAGGGGTTCAAGAGACCCAGTACTTC,CASSFPTGVQETQYF
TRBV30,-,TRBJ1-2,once,TGTGCCTGGAGCCCGGGGGGCTATGGCTACACCTTC,CAWSPGGYGYTF
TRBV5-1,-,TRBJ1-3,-,TGCGCCAGCAGCTTAGCGGGGTACGGAAACACCATATATTTT,CASSLAGYGNTIYF
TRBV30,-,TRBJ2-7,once,TGTGCCTGGAGAGGACAGTTCTACGAGCAGTACTTC,CAWRGQFYEQYF
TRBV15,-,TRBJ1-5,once,TGTGCCACCAGCAGAGATCGGGGGGCAGGGGTACATCAGCCCCAGCATTTT,CATSRDRGAGVHQPQHF
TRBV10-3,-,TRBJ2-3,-,TGTGCCATCAGATCGCGGGGGCAACGAGGAACAGATACGCAGTATTTT,CAIRSRGQRGTDTQYF
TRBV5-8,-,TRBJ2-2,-,TGTGCCAGCAGCTTGAGAGGGGGGAACACCGGGGAGCTGTTTTTT,CASSLRGGNTGELFF
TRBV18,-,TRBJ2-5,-,TGTGCCAGCTCACCGACAGGTCTACAAGAGACCCAGTACTTC,CASSPTGLQETQYF
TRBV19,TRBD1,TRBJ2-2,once,TGTGCCAGTGGGATTCAGGGGGCAGGCGGGGAGCTGTTTTTT,CASGIQGAGGELFF
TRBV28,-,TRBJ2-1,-,TGTGCCAGCACCACCTTGCGGGGCCTAGAGGTGGGGTCTGAGCAGTTCTTC,CASTTLRGLEVGSEQFF
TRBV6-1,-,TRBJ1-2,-,TGTGCCAGCAGTGAAGTCGGTTCTCTTCGGGGCTACACCTTC,CASSEVGSLRGYTF
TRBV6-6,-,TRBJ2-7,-,TGTGCCAGCAGTTACGGAGCGAACTACGAGCAGTACTTC,CASSYGANYEQYF
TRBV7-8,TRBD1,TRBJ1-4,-,TGTGCCAGCAGCCCTCAGGGGGCGGACTATGAAAAACTGTTTTTT,CASSPQGADYEKLFF
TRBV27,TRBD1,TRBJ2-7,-,TGTGCCAGCAGTTTCCAGGACAGGGCATCCTACGAGCAGTACTTC,CASSFQDRASYEQYF
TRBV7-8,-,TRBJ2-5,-,TGTGCCAGCAGCAGGGACTTCGGGGAGACCCAGTACTTC,CASSRDFGETQYF
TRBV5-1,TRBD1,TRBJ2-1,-,TGCGCCAGCAGCTCACAGGGGGCCGGGTCTGGTTCCTACAATGAGCAGTTCTTC,CASSSQGAGSGSYNEQFF
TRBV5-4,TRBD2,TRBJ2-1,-,TGTGCCAGCAGCCCCGGACTAGCGAACAATGAGCAGTTCTTC,CASSPGLANNEQFF
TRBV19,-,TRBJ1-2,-,TGTGCCAGTAGTGACGGGGGCTATGGCTACACCTTC,CASSDGGYGYTF
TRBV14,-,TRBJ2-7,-,TGTGCCAGCAGCCGACGTCAGGGAACGGGTGAGCAGTACTTC,CASSRRQGTGEQYF
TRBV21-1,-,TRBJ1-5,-,TGTGCCAGCAGCAAAGTAGGGACAGGGTATAGTGTCAATCAGCCCCAGCATTTT,CASSKVGTGYSVNQPQHF
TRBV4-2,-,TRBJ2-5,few,TGTGCCAGCAGCCAAGATCGGGCAGGGGCGGAGACCCAGTACTTC,CASSQDRAGAETQYF
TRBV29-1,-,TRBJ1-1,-,TGCAGCGTTGAACAGGGGATGAACACTGAAGCTTTCTTT,CSVEQGMNTEAFF
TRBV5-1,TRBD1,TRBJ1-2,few,TGCGCCAGCAGCTTGGGGGACAGCTTAATTGGCTACACCTTC,CASSLGDSLIGYTF
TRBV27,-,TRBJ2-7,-,TGTGCCAGCAGTTTAGGAGGGGGCGCCGCTTACGAGCAGTACTTC,CASSLGGGAAYEQYF
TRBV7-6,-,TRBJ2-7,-,TGTGCCAGCAGCTTAGGGATTAGCAGCGAGCAGTACTTC,CASSLGISSEQYF
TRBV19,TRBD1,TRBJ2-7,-,TGTGCCAGTAGTTTGACAGGGGACCACGAGCAGTACTTC,CASSLTGDHEQYF
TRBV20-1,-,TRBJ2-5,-,TGCAGTGCTAGAGATCGAGAGACCCAGTACTTC,CSARDRETQYF
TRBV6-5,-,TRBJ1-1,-,TGTGCCAGCAGTGAGACTCCGAACACTGAAGCTTTCTTT,CASSETPNTEAFF
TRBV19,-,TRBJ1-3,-,TGTGCCAGTAGTATAGGTGGGGCATCGGGAAACACCATATATTTT,CASSIGGASGNTIYF
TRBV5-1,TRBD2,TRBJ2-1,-,TGCGCCAGCAGCCCGAGGACTAGCGGGAATAGTATCTCCTACAATGAGCAGTTCTTC,CASSPRTSGNSISYNEQFF
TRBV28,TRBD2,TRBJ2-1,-,TGTGCCAGCAGTGCACCACTAGCGGGATTCTATGAGCAGTTCTTC,CASSAPLAGFYEQFF
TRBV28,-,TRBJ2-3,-,TGTGCCAGCAGTTCAACCGGGACTCCCCCAGGGACGCAGTATTTT,CASSSTGTPPGTQYF
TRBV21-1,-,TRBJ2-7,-,TGTGCCAGCAGCAAACGGGGCCCCCAGGGGGGAATCTCCTACGAGCAGTACTTC,CASSKRGPQGGISYEQYF
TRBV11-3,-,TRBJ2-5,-,TGTGCCAGCAGCTTCCAGGGTCAAGAGACCCAGTACTTC,CASSFQGQETQYF
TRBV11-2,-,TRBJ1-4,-,TGTGCCAGCAGTCGCAGGCTTACCAATGAAAAACTGTTTTTT,CASSRRLTNEKLFF
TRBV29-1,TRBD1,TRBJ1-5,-,TGCAGCGTTGCAGACAGGGGCAATCAGCCCCAGCATTTT,CSVADRGNQPQHF
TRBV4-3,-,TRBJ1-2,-,TGCGCCAGCAGCCCAACGATTACGGGAGATGACAGAATAAGCTATGGCTACACCTTC,CASSPTITGDDRISYGYTF
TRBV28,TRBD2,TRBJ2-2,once,TGTGCCAGCAGTTCAACACAGGGACTAGCGGGTAACACCGGGGAGCTGTTTTTT,CASSSTQGLAGNTGELFF
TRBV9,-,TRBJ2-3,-,TGTGCCAGCAGCCCTGGACAGTTTAGCACAGATACGCAGTATTTT,CASSPGQFSTDTQYF
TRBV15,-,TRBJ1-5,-,TGTGCCACCAGCACGGGGTCGGGTTATCAGCCCCAGCATTTT,CATSTGSGYQPQHF
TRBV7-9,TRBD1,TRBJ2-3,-,TGTGCCACTCAAGGGACAGGGACCAAAGCACGTAGCACAGATACGCAGTATTTT,CATQGTGTKARSTDTQYF
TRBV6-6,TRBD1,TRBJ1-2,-,TGTGCCAGCAGTAGGGGACAGGGGGAAGGGGGCTACACCTTC,CASSRGQGEGGYTF
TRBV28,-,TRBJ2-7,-,TGTGCCAGCAGTTTGCTCGGGGGAACTGAGCAGTACTTC,CASSLLGGTEQYF
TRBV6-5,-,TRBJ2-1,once,TGTGCCAGCAGTCGAATCCCTAGAGATGAGCAGTTCTTC,CASSRIPRDEQFF
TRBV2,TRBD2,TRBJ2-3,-,TGTGCCAGCAGTTTCCTCGGGACTAGCGCCACAGATACGCAGTATTTT,CASSFLGTSATDTQYF